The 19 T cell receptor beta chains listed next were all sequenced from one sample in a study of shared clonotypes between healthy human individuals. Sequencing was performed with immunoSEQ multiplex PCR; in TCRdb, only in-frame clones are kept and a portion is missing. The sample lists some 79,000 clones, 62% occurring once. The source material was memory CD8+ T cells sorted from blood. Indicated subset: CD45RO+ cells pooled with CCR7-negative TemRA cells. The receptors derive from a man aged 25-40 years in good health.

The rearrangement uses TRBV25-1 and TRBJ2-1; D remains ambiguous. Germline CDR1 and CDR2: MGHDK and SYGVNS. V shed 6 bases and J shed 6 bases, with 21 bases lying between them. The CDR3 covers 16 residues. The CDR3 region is CASSLVYPGFGNEQFF. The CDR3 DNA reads TGTGCCAGCAGCTTAGTTTACCCGGGTTTCGGCAATGAGCAGTTCTTC.

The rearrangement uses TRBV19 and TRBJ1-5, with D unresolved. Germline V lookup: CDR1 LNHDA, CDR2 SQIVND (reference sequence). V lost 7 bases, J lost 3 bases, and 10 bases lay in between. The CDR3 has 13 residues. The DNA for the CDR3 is TGTGCCAGTAACGAATTCTCCAATCAGCCCCAGCATTTT. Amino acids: CASNEFSNQPQHF.

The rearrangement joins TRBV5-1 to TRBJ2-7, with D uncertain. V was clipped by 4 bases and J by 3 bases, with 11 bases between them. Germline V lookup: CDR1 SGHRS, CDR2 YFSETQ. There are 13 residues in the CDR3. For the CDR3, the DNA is TGCGCCAGCAGCACAATTGACTTCTACGAGCAGTACTTC. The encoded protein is CASSTIDFYEQYF.

The CDR3 DNA is TGTGCCAGCAGTTTCAGAAGGGGCGATGAGCAGTTCTTC. It is translated as CASSFRRGDEQFF. V usage is TRBV27 and J usage is TRBJ2-1; maybe TRBD1 (5 bases). This CDR3 contains 13 residues. Germline loops: CDR1 MNHEY, CDR2 SMNVEV (reference sequence). Trimming left V 3 bases short and J 8 bases short, with 11 bases between.

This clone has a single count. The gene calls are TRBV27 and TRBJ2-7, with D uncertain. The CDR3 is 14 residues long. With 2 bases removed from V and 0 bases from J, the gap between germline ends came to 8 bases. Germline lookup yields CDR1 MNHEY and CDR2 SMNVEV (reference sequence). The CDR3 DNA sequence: TGTGCCAGCAGTTTAGTTGGTCACTCCTACGAGCAGTACTTC. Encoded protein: CASSLVGHSYEQYF.

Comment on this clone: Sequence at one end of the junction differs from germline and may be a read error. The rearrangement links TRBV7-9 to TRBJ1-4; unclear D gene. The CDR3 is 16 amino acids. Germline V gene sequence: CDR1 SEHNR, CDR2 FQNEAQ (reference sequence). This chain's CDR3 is CASSFFPGRSNEKLLF. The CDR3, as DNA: TGTGCCAGCAGCTTCTTCCCCGGCAGAAGTAATGAAAAACTGCTTTTT.

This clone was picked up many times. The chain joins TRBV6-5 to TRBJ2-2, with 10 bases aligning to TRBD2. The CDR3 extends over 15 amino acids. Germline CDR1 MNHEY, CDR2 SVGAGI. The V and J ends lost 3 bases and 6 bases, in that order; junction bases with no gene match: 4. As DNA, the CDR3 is TGTGCCAGCAGTTATACTAGCGGGAAGTCCGGGGAGCTGTTTTTT. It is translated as CASSYTSGKSGELFF.

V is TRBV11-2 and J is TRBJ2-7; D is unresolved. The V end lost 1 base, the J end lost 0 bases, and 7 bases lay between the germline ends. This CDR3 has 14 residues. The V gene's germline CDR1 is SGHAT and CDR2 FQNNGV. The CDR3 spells CASSLGPFSYEQYF. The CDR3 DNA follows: TGTGCCAGCAGCTTAGGTCCCTTCTCCTACGAGCAGTACTTC.

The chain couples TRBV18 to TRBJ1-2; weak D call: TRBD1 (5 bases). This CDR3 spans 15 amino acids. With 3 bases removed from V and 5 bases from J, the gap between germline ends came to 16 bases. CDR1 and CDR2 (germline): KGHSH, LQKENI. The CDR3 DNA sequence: TGTGCCAGCTCACCCTTTCCGGGGGTGGAGTATGGCTACACCTTC. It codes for CASSPFPGVEYGYTF. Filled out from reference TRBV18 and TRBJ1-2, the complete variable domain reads NAGVMQNPRHLVRRRGQEARLRCSPMKGHSHVYWYRQLPEEGLKFMVYLQKENIIDESGMPKERFSAEFPKEGPSILRIQQVVRGDSAAYFCASSPFPGVEYGYTFGSGTRLTVV.

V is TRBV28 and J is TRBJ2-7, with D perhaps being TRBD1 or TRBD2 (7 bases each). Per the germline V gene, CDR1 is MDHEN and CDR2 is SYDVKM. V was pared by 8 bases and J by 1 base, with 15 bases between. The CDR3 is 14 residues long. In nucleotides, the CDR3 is TGTGCCAGCTCAGGGGGGGGGAGTTCCTACGAGCAGTACTTC. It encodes CASSGGGSSYEQYF.

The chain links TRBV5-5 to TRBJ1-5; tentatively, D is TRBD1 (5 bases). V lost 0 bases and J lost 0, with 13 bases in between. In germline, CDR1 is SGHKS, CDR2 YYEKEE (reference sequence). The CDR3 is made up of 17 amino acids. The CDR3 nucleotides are TGTGCCAGCAGCTTGGCCATCGGGGGAGTTAGCAATCAGCCCCAGCATTTT. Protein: CASSLAIGGVSNQPQHF.

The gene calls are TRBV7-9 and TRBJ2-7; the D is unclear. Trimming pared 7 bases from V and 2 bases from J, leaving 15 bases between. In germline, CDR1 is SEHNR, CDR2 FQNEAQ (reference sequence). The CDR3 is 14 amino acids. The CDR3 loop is CASNPMAAPYEQYF. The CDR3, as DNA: TGTGCCAGCAACCCGATGGCAGCTCCCTACGAGCAGTACTTC.

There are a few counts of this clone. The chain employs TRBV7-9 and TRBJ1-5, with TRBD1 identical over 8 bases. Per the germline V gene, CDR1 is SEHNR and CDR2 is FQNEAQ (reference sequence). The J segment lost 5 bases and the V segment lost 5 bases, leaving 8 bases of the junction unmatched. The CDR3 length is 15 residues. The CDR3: CASSLGTGIYQPQHF. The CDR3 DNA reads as TGTGCCAGCAGCCTGGGGACAGGTATTTATCAGCCCCAGCATTTT.

The CDR3 loop is CASSLTGNTEAFF. CDR3 DNA: TGCGCCAGCAGCTTGACGGGGAACACTGAAGCTTTCTTT. The rearrangement joins TRBV5-1 to TRBJ1-1; D remains unclear. Looked up from germline, CDR1 is SGHRS and CDR2 is YFSETQ. V lost 1 base and J lost 1, with 5 bases in between. The CDR3 sequence is 13 residues long.

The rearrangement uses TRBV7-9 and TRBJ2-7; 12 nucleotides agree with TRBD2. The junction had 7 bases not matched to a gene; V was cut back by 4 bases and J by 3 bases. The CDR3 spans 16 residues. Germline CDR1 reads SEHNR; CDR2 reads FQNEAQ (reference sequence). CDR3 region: CASSSSRTSGNYEQYF. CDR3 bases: TGTGCCAGCAGCTCAAGCCGGACTAGCGGGAACTACGAGCAGTACTTC.

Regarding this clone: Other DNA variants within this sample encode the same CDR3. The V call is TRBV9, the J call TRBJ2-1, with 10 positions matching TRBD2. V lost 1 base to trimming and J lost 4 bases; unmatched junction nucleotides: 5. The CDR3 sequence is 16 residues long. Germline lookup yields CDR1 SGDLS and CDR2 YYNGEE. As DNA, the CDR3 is TGTGCCAGCAGCGTATTGACTAGCGGGCTGTACAATGAGCAGTTCTTC. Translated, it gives CASSVLTSGLYNEQFF. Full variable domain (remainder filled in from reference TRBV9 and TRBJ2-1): DSGVTQTPKHLITATGQRVTLRCSPRSGDLSVYWYQQSLDQGLQFLIQYYNGEERAKGNILERFSAQQFPDLHSELNLSSLELGDSALYFCASSVLTSGLYNEQFFGPGTRLTVL.

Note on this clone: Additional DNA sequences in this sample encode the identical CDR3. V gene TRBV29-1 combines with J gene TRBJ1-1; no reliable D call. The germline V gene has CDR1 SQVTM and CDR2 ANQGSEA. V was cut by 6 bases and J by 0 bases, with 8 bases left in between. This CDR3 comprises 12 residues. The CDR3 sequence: CSVGRMNTEAFF. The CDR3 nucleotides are TGCAGCGTCGGACGGATGAACACTGAAGCTTTCTTT.

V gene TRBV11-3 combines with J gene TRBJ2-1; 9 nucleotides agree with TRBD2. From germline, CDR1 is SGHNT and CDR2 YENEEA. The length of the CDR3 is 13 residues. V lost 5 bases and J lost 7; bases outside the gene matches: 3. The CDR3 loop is CASSATSGNEQFF. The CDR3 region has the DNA TGTGCCAGCAGCGCGACTAGCGGAAATGAGCAGTTCTTC.

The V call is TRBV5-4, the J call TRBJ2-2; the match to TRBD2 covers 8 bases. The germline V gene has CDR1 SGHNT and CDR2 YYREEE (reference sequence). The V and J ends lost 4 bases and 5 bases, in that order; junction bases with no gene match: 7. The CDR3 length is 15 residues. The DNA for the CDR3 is TGTGCCAGCAGCCCTCGGACTAGCAGAACCGGGGAGCTGTTTTTT. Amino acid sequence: CASSPRTSRTGELFF.